This entry lists 22 T cell receptor beta chains sequenced from one sample in a study of radiation and T cells in renal cell carcinoma. The method was immunoSEQ multiplex PCR; TCRdb's version includes in-frame clones alone and lacks a portion of them. The sample holds roughly 58,000 clones, about 83% seen once. Time point indicated: blood 4 weeks post-SBRT, at nephrectomy. Treatment given: 15 Gy SBRT to primary tumor, nephrectomy 4 weeks later. Specimen: blood, collected from a patient whose treatment included radiotherapy and nephrectomy. These receptors were taken from a man between 60 and 75 years old with renal cell carcinoma.

V gene TRBV7-6 combines with J gene TRBJ2-3, with D tentatively TRBD2 (6 bases). Germline values: CDR1 SGHVS, CDR2 FNYEAQ. Trimming shortened V by 2 bases and J by 3 bases, and 15 bases separated the two germline ends. CDR3 length: 16 amino acids. The CDR3 DNA follows: TGTGCCAGCAGCTTATCTAGCGCCTGGGGGACAGATACGCAGTATTTT. Translated: CASSLSSAWGTDTQYF.

The chain uses TRBV5-1 and TRBJ2-5, with TRBD1 as a possible D gene (6 bases). CDR1 is SGHRS and CDR2 is YFSETQ in the germline V gene. Trimming pared 0 bases from V and 5 bases from J, leaving 14 bases between. The CDR3 runs 15 residues. CDR3 coding DNA: TGCGCCAGCAGCTTGGCCGCAGGGGCGCACGAGACCCAGTACTTC. Translating gives CASSLAAGAHETQYF.

This clone was counted only a few times. This chain uses TRBV10-3 with TRBJ2-2; D remains ambiguous. Germline V lookup: CDR1 ENHRY, CDR2 SYGVKD. Trimming shortened V by 4 bases and J by 7 bases, and 4 bases separated the two germline ends. This CDR3 comprises 11 residues. The CDR3 loop reads CAISGDGELFF. The DNA for the CDR3 is TGTGCCATCAGTGGTGACGGGGAGCTGTTTTTT.

This clone was recorded once. The chain employs TRBV4-3 and TRBJ1-2; tentatively, D is TRBD1 (5 bases). This CDR3 is built from 16 residues. The V gene lost 0 bases and the J gene lost 0 bases, with 11 bases spanning the gap. Germline CDR1 is LGHNA and CDR2 is YSLEER. DNA for the CDR3: TGCGCCAGCAGCCAAGATTTGGGGCTAGCTAACTATGGCTACACCTTC. Translated: CASSQDLGLANYGYTF.

A single count supports this clone. The chain recombines TRBV4-3 with TRBJ1-2; 7 bases align to TRBD1. The CDR3 has 14 residues. The V gene end was trimmed by 2 bases and the J gene end by 2 bases; junction bases not matched to a gene: 2. The germline CDR1 and CDR2 sequences are LGHNA and YSLEER. DNA for the CDR3: TGCGCCAGCAGCCAAATGACAGGGAACTATGGCTACACCTTC. Protein: CASSQMTGNYGYTF.

This rearrangement joins TRBV10-1 to TRBJ2-1; TRBD2 matches at 8 bases. CDR1 WNHNN and CDR2 SYGVQD come from the germline V gene (reference sequence). The CDR3 extends over 14 amino acids. The V and J ends lost 5 bases and 3 bases, in that order; junction bases with no gene match: 3. Here the CDR3 reads CASSRSGGYNEQFF. CDR3 DNA: TGCGCCAGCAGTCGAAGCGGGGGCTACAATGAGCAGTTCTTC.

In nucleotides, the CDR3 is TGTGCTAGTGGGTGGACAGCAACTAATGAAAAACTGTTTTTT. It codes for CASGWTATNEKLFF. The genes are TRBV12-5 and TRBJ1-4; D possibly corresponds to TRBD1 (6 bases). The V end lost 6 bases, the J end lost 0 bases, and 8 bases lay between the germline ends. The CDR3 loop spans 14 amino acids. CDR1 and CDR2 from the germline V gene are LGHNT and FRNRAP. Full variable domain (rest looked up from reference TRBV12-5 and TRBJ1-4): DARVTQTPRHKVTEMGQEVTMRCQPILGHNTVFWYRQTMMQGLELLAYFRNRAPLDDSGMPKDRFSAEMPDATLATLKIQPSEPRDSAVYFCASGWTATNEKLFFGSGTQLSVL.

The J gene is TRBJ1-1, the V gene TRBV18, with 8 bases matching TRBD1. Looked up from germline, CDR1 is KGHSH and CDR2 is LQKENI. V shed 2 bases and J 8 bases; nucleotides not matched to a gene: 1. This CDR3 has 12 amino acids. The CDR3 sequence is CASSPNRGEAFF. The CDR3 coding sequence is TGTGCCAGCTCACCAAACAGGGGGGAAGCTTTCTTT.

The CDR3 reads CASSLNRDRFSNQPQHF. As DNA, the CDR3 is TGTGCCAGCAGCCTAAACCGGGACCGATTTAGCAATCAGCCCCAGCATTTT. This chain links TRBV5-6 with TRBJ1-5; TRBD1 might be the D (5 bases). In germline, CDR1 is SGHDT, CDR2 YYEEEE. V lost 4 bases, J lost 0 bases, and 17 bases lay in between. There are 17 residues in the CDR3.

The CDR3 region has the DNA TGTGCCAGCAGCTTTACAGTCTTTGAAAACACCATATATTTT. Amino acid sequence: CASSFTVFENTIYF. V is TRBV11-2 and J is TRBJ1-3; D uncertain. This CDR3 is built from 14 residues. Between the trimmed V and J ends, which lost 3 bases and 6 bases, there was a span of 12 bases. The germline V gene has CDR1 SGHAT and CDR2 FQNNGV. Supplemented by reference TRBV11-2 and TRBJ1-3, the full variable domain reads EAGVAQSPRYKIIEKRQSVAFWCNPISGHATLYWYQQILGQGPKLLIQFQNNGVVDDSQLPKDRFSAERLKGVDSTLKIQPAKLEDSAVYLCASSFTVFENTIYFGEGSWLTVV.

J is TRBJ2-3 and V is TRBV5-1, with a tentative D call TRBD2 (6 bases). With 0 bases removed from V and 2 bases from J, the gap between germline ends came to 13 bases. In germline, CDR1 is SGHRS, CDR2 YFSETQ. This CDR3 contains 16 residues. CDR3 sequence: CASSLEGRGATDTQYF. As DNA, the CDR3 is TGCGCCAGCAGCTTGGAGGGGCGGGGCGCCACAGATACGCAGTATTTT. The full variable domain, completed using reference TRBV5-1 and TRBJ2-3, is KAGVTQTPRYLIKTRGQQVTLSCSPISGHRSVSWYQQTPGQGLQFLFEYFSETQRNKGNFPGRFSGRQFSNSRSEMNVSTLELGDSALYLCASSLEGRGATDTQYFGPGTRLTVL.

The rearrangement links TRBV9 to TRBJ2-5; TRBD1 matches 12 bases. CDR1 is SGDLS, CDR2 YYNGEE, per germline. The CDR3 is 16 residues long. Unmatched junction bases numbered 8, after V lost 3 bases and J lost 5 bases. CDR3 protein: CASSAVGQGAVETQYF. The CDR3, as DNA: TGTGCCAGCAGCGCGGTGGGACAGGGGGCTGTGGAGACCCAGTACTTC. Filled out from reference TRBV9 and TRBJ2-5, the complete variable domain reads DSGVTQTPKHLITATGQRVTLRCSPRSGDLSVYWYQQSLDQGLQFLIQYYNGEERAKGNILERFSAQQFPDLHSELNLSSLELGDSALYFCASSAVGQGAVETQYFGPGTRLLVL.

This clone showed up just a few times. The chain links TRBV11-3 to TRBJ1-2, with D unresolved. V lost 2 bases, J lost 2 bases, and 12 bases lay in between. Looked up from germline, CDR1 is SGHNT and CDR2 is YENEEA. The CDR3 is 15 residues long. CDR3 coding DNA: TGTGCCAGCAGCTTACGTGGTCCGACCAACTATGGCTACACCTTC. Its translation: CASSLRGPTNYGYTF.

This chain joins TRBV6-1 and TRBJ2-7; 10 nucleotides match TRBD2. The V and J ends lost 0 bases and 6 bases, in that order; junction bases with no gene match: 5. This CDR3 has 15 residues. Germline V lookup: CDR1 MNHNS, CDR2 SASEGT. In DNA form, the CDR3 reads TGTGCCAGCAGTGAAGCTGGGACTAGCGTTACCGAGCAGTACGTC. Its protein is CASSEAGTSVTEQYV.

The chain recombines TRBV7-2 with TRBJ1-5, with D possibly matching TRBD1 (5 bases). CDR3 length: 16 residues. Trimming removed 2 bases at V and 7 bases at J, with 18 bases between. CDR1 SGHTA and CDR2 FQGNSA come from the germline V gene. CDR3 protein: CASSLPPPGSGQPQHF. The CDR3 DNA follows: TGTGCCAGCAGCTTACCTCCGCCAGGGTCAGGACAGCCCCAGCATTTT. The whole variable domain, filled in from reference TRBV7-2 and TRBJ1-5, reads GAGVSQSPSNKVTEKGKDVELRCDPISGHTALYWYRQSLGQGLEFLIYFQGNSAPDKSGLPSDRFSAERTGGSVSTLTIQRTQQEDSAVYLCASSLPPPGSGQPQHFGDGTRLSIL.

This clone occurred a few times. The rearrangement joins TRBV7-8 to TRBJ2-7; tentatively, D is TRBD2 (6 bases). From germline, CDR1 is SGHVS and CDR2 FQNEAQ. The CDR3 loop spans 15 amino acids. V lost 7 bases, J lost 4 bases, and 20 bases lay in between. CDR3 amino acids: CASTLRRERGYEQYF. The CDR3 region has the DNA TGTGCCAGCACCCTTCGGAGGGAGAGAGGGTACGAGCAGTACTTC. Complete variable domain (other parts from reference TRBV7-8 and TRBJ2-7): GAGVSQSPRYKVAKRGQDVALRCDPISGHVSLFWYQQALGQGPEFLTYFQNEAQLDKSGLPSDRFFAERPEGSVSTLKIQRTQQEDSAVYLCASTLRRERGYEQYFGPGTRLTVT.

This clone is a singleton in its sample. The chain recombines TRBV6-1 with TRBJ1-6; D gene unclear. Germline-derived CDR1 and CDR2 are MNHNS and SASEGT. Deletions cut 3 bases from V and 6 bases from J, with 6 bases between. The CDR3 loop spans 13 amino acids. Here the CDR3 DNA reads TGTGCCAGCAGTGAGCGGTTTAATTCACCCCTCCACTTT. It is translated as CASSERFNSPLHF.

The rearrangement links TRBV7-3 to TRBJ2-4; D is undetermined. The germline V gene encodes CDR1 SGHTA and CDR2 FQGTGA. This CDR3 is 16 amino acids long. V lost 1 base and J lost 0, with 10 bases in between. The CDR3 spells CASSLSPVLAKNIQYF. In DNA, the CDR3 is TGTGCCAGCAGCTTAAGTCCAGTGCTAGCCAAAAACATTCAGTACTTC.

The chain links TRBV6-5 to TRBJ2-1, with D perhaps given as TRBD1 or TRBD2 (6 bases each). Trimming took 1 base from V and 10 from J, leaving 8 bases between them. The length of the CDR3 is 12 residues. CDR1 is MNHEY, CDR2 SVGAGI, per germline. The CDR3 nucleotides read TGTGCCAGCAGTTACTTAGGGGGGGAGCAGTTCTTC. As protein: CASSYLGGEQFF.

CDR3 sequence: CASSLWGQGDQPQHF. CDR3 coding DNA: TGTGCCAGCAGCTTGTGGGGGCAGGGGGATCAGCCCCAGCATTTT. V is TRBV5-8 and J is TRBJ1-5; the match to TRBD1 covers 7 bases. There are 15 residues in the CDR3. Germline loops: CDR1 SGHTS, CDR2 YDEGEE. J lost 5 bases, V lost 1 base, and 6 bases had no gene match.

The chain recombines TRBV5-1 with TRBJ2-2, with D possibly matching TRBD1 (5 bases). V lost 2 bases and J 5 bases, leaving 16 bases between the germline ends. The germline V gene encodes CDR1 SGHRS and CDR2 YFSETQ. This CDR3 is built from 16 residues. DNA of the CDR3: TGCGCCAGCAGCTTCGGACACCTCTTGGAGACCGGGGAGCTGTTTTTT. Amino acids: CASSFGHLLETGELFF.

The V call is TRBV7-6, the J call TRBJ2-1; tentatively, D is TRBD2 (6 bases). The V gene's germline CDR1 is SGHVS and CDR2 FNYEAQ. The V gene lost 5 bases and the J gene lost 4 bases, with 15 bases spanning the gap. The CDR3 covers 15 residues. Here the CDR3 DNA reads TGTGCCAGCAGCCGGGGCGGGGCCGGGTACAATGAGCAGTTCTTC. Amino acids: CASSRGGAGYNEQFF.